This T cell receptor beta chain was documented in a study of blood T cells in healthy people across ages. Study at large: About one barcoded TCR beta cDNA was captured per two T cells.

This clonotype occurred once. Then a second PCR, running about 7 to 11 cycles, was carried out with a sample-barcoded 5' primer and a J-beta primer mix. Every single cDNA molecule received a tag from a template-switch adaptor with 12 random nucleotides. TCRdb processed the 5' RACE reads anew with MiXCR; each CDR3 protein has one entry. Among hundreds of thousands of distinct CDR3 sequences, 46% were seen once, and the ten largest hold 15% to 20%. The CDR3 is 12 residues long. Germline values: CDR1 SQVTM, CDR2 ANQGSEA. This receptor was taken from an elderly man in good health. The material sequenced was blood. The chain recombines TRBV29-1 with TRBJ2-7; possibly TRBD1 or TRBD2 for D (5 bases each). The J call may be in error: the DNA end matches TRBJ2-5 better. The CDR3 spells CSAEGPGETQYF. The CDR3 DNA is TGCAGCGCCGAGGGACCTGGAGAGACCCAGTACTTC.